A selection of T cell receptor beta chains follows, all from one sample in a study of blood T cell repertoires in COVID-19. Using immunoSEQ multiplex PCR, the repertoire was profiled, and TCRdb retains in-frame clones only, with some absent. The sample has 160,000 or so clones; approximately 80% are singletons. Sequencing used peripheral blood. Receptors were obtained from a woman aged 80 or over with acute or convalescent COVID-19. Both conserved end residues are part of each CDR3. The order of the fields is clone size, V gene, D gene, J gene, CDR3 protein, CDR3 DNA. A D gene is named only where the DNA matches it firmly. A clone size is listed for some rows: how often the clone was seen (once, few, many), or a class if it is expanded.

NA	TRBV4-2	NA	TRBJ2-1	CASSQDLGATYNEQFF	TGTGCCAGCAGCCAAGATCTGGGCGCGACCTACAATGAGCAGTTCTTC
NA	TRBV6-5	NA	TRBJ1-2	CASSQGAGYTF	TGTGCCAGCAGCCAGGGTGCTGGCTACACCTTC
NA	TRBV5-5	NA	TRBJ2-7	CASSPGQGGYEQYF	TGTGCCAGCAGCCCGGGGCAGGGGGGCTACGAGCAGTACTTC
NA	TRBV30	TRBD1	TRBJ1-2	CAWAGGNYGYTF	TGTGCCTGGGCAGGGGGGAACTATGGCTACACCTTC
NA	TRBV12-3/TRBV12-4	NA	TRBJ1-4	CASSFQGNEKLFF	TGTGCCAGCAGTTTCCAGGGGAATGAAAAACTGTTTTTT
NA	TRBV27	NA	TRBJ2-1	CASRKGREQFF	TGTGCCAGCAGAAAGGGGCGTGAGCAGTTCTTC
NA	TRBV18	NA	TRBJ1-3	CASSPSTASSGNTIYF	TGTGCCAGCTCACCGTCGACTGCTAGCTCTGGAAACACCATATATTTT
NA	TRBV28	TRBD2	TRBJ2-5	CASSLARAGEETQYF	TGTGCCAGCAGTTTAGCGAGAGCGGGAGAAGAGACCCAGTACTTC
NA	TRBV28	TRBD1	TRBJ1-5	CASSFLGLQGNNQPQHF	TGTGCCAGCAGTTTCTTGGGATTACAGGGGAACAATCAGCCCCAGCATTTT
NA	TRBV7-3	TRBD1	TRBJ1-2	CASSPGGQANYGYTF	TGTGCCAGCAGCCCCGGGGGACAGGCAAACTATGGCTACACCTTC
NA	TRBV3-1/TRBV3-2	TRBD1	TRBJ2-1	CASSQRQGVEQFF	TGTGCCAGCAGCCAACGACAGGGTGTCGAGCAGTTCTTC
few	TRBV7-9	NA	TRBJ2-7	CASSYLGGDEQYF	TGTGCCAGCAGCTACCTAGGGGGGGACGAGCAGTACTTC
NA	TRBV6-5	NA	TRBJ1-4	CASSYSGQGNEKLFF	TGTGCCAGCAGTTACTCAGGGCAGGGTAATGAAAAACTGTTTTTT
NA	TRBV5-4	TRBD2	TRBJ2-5	CASRTGLGVQETQYF	TGTGCCAGCAGGACGGGACTAGGGGTCCAAGAGACCCAGTACTTC
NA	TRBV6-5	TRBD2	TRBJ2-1	CASTQTTSGHNEQFF	TGTGCCAGCACCCAAACCACTAGCGGGCACAATGAGCAGTTCTTC
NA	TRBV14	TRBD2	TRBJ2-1	CASNRLAGGHNEQFF	TGTGCCAGCAACAGACTAGCGGGGGGCCACAATGAGCAGTTCTTC
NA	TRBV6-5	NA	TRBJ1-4	CASRIMPGNEKLFF	TGTGCCAGCAGGATCATGCCAGGGAACGAAAAACTGTTTTTT
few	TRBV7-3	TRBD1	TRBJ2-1	CASSKPTGNNEQFF	TGTGCCAGCAGCAAACCGACAGGGAACAATGAGCAGTTCTTC
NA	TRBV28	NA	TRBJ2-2	CASSSANTGELFF	TGTGCCAGCTCCTCCGCGAACACCGGGGAGCTGTTTTTT
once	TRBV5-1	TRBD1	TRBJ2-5	CASSFRQGQETQYF	TGCGCCAGCAGCTTCCGACAGGGGCAAGAGACCCAGTACTTC
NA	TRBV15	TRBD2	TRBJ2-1	CATSRGAGVGFDEQFF	TGTGCCACCAGCAGAGGAGCGGGAGTGGGGTTTGATGAGCAGTTCTTC
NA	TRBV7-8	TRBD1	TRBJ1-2	CASSPYRTGEGDGYTF	TGTGCCAGCAGCCCATACAGGACAGGGGAGGGCGATGGCTACACCTTC
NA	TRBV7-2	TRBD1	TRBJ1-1	CASSLTGAMNTEAFF	TGTGCCAGCAGCTTAACAGGGGCCATGAACACTGAAGCTTTCTTT
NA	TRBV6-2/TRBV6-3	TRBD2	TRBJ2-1	CASSYAVVSGGDNEQFF	TGTGCCAGCAGTTACGCTGTGGTGAGCGGGGGCGACAATGAGCAGTTCTTC
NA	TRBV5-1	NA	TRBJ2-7	CASSPGSDTYEQYF	TGCGCCAGCAGCCCCGGGTCAGATACCTACGAGCAGTACTTC
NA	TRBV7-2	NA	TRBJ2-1	CASSSRGDAYNEQFF	TGTGCCAGCAGCTCTCGTGGAGACGCCTACAATGAGCAGTTCTTC
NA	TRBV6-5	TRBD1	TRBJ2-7	CASSYATGSYEQYF	TGTGCCAGCAGTTACGCGACAGGGTCTTACGAGCAGTACTTC
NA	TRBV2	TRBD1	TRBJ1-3	CASIRDRGSGNTIYF	TGTGCCAGCATCCGGGACAGGGGCTCTGGAAACACCATATATTTT
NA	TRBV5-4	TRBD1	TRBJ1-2	CASSITGGDGYTF	TGTGCCAGCAGTATAACAGGGGGCGATGGCTACACCTTC
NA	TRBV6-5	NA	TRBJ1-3	CASSYGGAPGNTIYF	TGTGCCAGCAGTTACGGAGGGGCTCCTGGAAACACCATATATTTT
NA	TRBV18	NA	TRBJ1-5	CASSFGSDQPQHF	TGTGCCAGCTCATTCGGGTCTGATCAGCCCCAGCATTTT
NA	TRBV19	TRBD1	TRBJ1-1	CASSITGGNTEAFF	TGTGCCAGTAGTATCACAGGGGGGAACACTGAAGCTTTCTTT
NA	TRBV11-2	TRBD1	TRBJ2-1	CASSPGGGKTSTSYNEQFF	TGTGCCAGCAGCCCAGGGGGCGGGAAGACTTCTACCTCCTACAATGAGCAGTTCTTC
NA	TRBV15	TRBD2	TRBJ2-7	CATSRDTSGGAWEQYF	TGTGCCACCAGCAGAGACACTAGCGGGGGGGCCTGGGAGCAGTACTTC
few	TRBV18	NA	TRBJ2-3	CASSPTLSTDTQYF	TGTGCCAGCTCACCCACTCTAAGCACAGATACGCAGTATTTT
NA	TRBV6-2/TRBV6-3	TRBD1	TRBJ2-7	CASSSRDRGTYEQYF	TGTGCCAGCAGCTCCCGGGACAGGGGCACCTACGAGCAGTACTTC
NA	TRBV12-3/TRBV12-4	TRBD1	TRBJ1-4	CASRTGPNEKLFF	TGTGCCAGCCGGACAGGGCCTAATGAAAAACTGTTTTTT
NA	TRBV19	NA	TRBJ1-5	CASKGGRGNQPQHF	TGTGCCAGTAAAGGCGGGAGAGGGAATCAGCCCCAGCATTTT
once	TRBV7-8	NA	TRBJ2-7	CASSLSQAPPRWEQYF	TGTGCCAGCAGCTTATCCCAGGCTCCCCCCCGTTGGGAGCAGTACTTC
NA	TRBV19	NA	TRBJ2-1	CASSQQGGTNEQFF	TGTGCCAGTTCTCAACAGGGCGGTACCAATGAGCAGTTCTTC
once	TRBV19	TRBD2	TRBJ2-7	CASSISVSGRRYEQYF	TGTGCCAGTAGTATAAGCGTAAGCGGGAGGCGCTACGAGCAGTACTTC
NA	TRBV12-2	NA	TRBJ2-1	CASRFSGLAGRYSYNEQFF	TGTGCAAGTCGCTTCTCAGGACTAGCGGGGCGATACTCCTACAATGAGCAGTTCTTC
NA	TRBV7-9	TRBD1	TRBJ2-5	CASSPGRGRRETQYF	TGTGCCAGCAGCCCAGGCAGGGGGAGACGGGAGACCCAGTACTTC
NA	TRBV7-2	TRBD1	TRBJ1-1	CASSPLGQGNTEAFF	TGTGCCAGCAGCCCACTAGGACAGGGGAACACTGAAGCTTTCTTT
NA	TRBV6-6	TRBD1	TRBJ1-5	CASKDRENQPQHF	TGTGCCAGCAAGGACAGGGAAAATCAGCCCCAGCATTTT
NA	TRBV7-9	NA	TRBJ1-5	CASSLARQGSDRQPQHF	TGTGCCAGCAGCTTAGCGAGGCAGGGATCGGATAGGCAGCCCCAGCATTTT
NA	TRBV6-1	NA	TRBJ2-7	CASSEGPGYGEQYF	TGTGCCAGCAGTGAAGGGCCGGGGTACGGCGAGCAGTACTTC
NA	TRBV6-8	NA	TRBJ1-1	CASSYPRDTEAFF	TGTGCCAGCAGTTACCCCAGGGACACTGAAGCTTTCTTT